This T cell receptor beta chain emerged from a study of cytomegalovirus exposure and HLA in healthy donors (dated by TCRdb to about 2017). At the level of the whole study: The 500 to 700 repertoires of the first cohort and the 95 to 150 validation repertoires were produced on the same platform, according to a later analysis. The study aimed to test whether signatures of past pathogen exposure could be identified by cataloging public T cell receptors. To predict cytomegalovirus infection status, the study brought together high-throughput TCR immunosequencing, statistical association of individual TCRs with disease status, and machine learning. A separate validation cohort of more than 100 different subjects was used in addition to the roughly 720-subject first cohort.

About this clone: There is no known antigen for this receptor. Base qualities are not at hand, and no much larger clone is one base apart.

The germline V gene yields SGDLS for CDR1 and YYNGEE for CDR2. Inclusive of the bounding cysteine and phenylalanine, the CDR3 is 14 residues long. The read is trimmed to its CDR3 DNA, 42 bases read in frame from base 1. V and J lose 0 bases and 4 bases, and a span of 9 bases separates them. The donors were included in the validation cohort of 90 to 150 subjects, a group kept apart from the approximately 700-subject first cohort. Broad study findings and their caveats: While some public TCRs were present in many individuals, most TCR sequences turned up only very rarely across donors. In vitro tests confirmed that a few of the cytomegalovirus-associated TCR beta chains recognize cytomegalovirus antigens. Subsequent analysis determined that TCRs grouped into clusters in the first cohort also showed a tendency toward co-occurrence across the 130 or so validation repertoires, and 90% to 95% of cluster scores exceeded 0. A total of some 180 TCR beta chains were listed by the study as associated with cytomegalovirus. According to the authors, the approach could potentially be generalized to other disease states and immunological phenotypes. A later analysis had no HLA typing for the validation cohort, so co-occurrence there was scored across all 120 or so repertoires. The classifier was reported to diagnose cytomegalovirus status with high specificity and sensitivity in both the original and validation cohorts.

The library was made by the immunoSEQ multiplex PCR assay. The authors processed their data as follows. To diagnose cytomegalovirus status from the catalog of TCR beta chain sequences, a statistical classification framework was built. This is the immuneACCESS table as TCRdb keeps it, with only in-frame sequences that have V and J called. A part of the clones is gone; compared with another copy, unresolved V genes explain less than half, and the rest is unexplained. V, J and clone size are those of that table, while D and trimming were read from the DNA. Across this sample there are 150,000 to 200,000 clones, with more than 70% seen only once. Roughly 10% of the sample comes from the top ten.

This TCR was sampled from a man younger than 45 in good health and CMV-seropositive. The sample taken for sequencing was PBMCs. The sequence joins TRBV9 to TRBJ2-3; too little of a D gene remains to name it. CDR3 region: CASSVASGADTQYF. The sequenced DNA is TGTGCCAGCAGCGTAGCCAGTGGTGCAGATACGCAGTATTTT.